The 6 T cell receptor beta chains below all came from one sample that was sequenced in a study of regulatory T cells in long-lasting Graves disease. Arm-PCR of CDR3 regions and iRepertoire HTBI primers were used to build TCR beta libraries. MiXCR was run by TCRdb on the multiplex PCR reads, yielding one entry per CDR3 protein. Of about 210,000 distinct CDR3 sequences listed, roughly 19% are singletons. The time point here: newly diagnosed GD, antithyroid drugs for less than 3 months. RNA from PBMCs was the source of the TCR library. The data also belong to a second study, concerning T cells in Graves' hyperthyroidism and ophthalmopathy.

The source was peripheral blood mononuclear cells (PBMCs), collected at new diagnosis, from a patient treated with antithyroid drugs. The origin of the receptors is a woman under 40 with Graves disease.

Comment on this clonotype: This may come from a read error, since a much larger clone is one base off. The CDR3 end shows no conserved phenylalanine or tryptophan, and so a read error is likely. The chain uses TRBV14 and TRBJ1-2; 8 nucleotides agree with TRBD1. The CDR3 sequence is 13 residues long. Trimming cost V 5 bases and J 7 bases; bases outside gene matches: 6. CDR1 SGHDN and CDR2 FVKESK come from the germline V gene. CDR3 sequence reads: CASSSTGDFGYTC. CDR3 sequence (DNA): TGTGCCAGCAGCTCGACAGGGGACTTTGGCTACACCTGC.

This clonotype was recorded many times. The chain's CDR3 is CASSLGANTGELFF. In DNA form, the CDR3 reads TGTGCCAGCAGTCTTGGGGCGAACACCGGGGAGCTGTTTTTT. The rearrangement links TRBV28 to TRBJ2-2, with no clear D. Germline CDR1 and CDR2: MDHEN and SYDVKM. Trimming pared 5 bases from V and 0 bases from J, leaving 7 bases between. CDR3 length equals 14 residues.

The table lists this clonotype with a few counts. The chain couples TRBV7-9 to TRBJ2-1; TRBD1 aligns across 9 bases. The CDR3 contains 18 residues. The V gene's germline CDR1 is SEHNR and CDR2 FQNEAQ (reference sequence). The junction had 9 bases not matched to a gene; V was cut back by 2 bases and J by 1 base. CDR3: CASSLRDRVKGSYNEQFF. CDR3 nucleotide sequence: TGTGCCAGCAGCTTACGGGACAGGGTAAAAGGGTCCTACAATGAGCAGTTCTTC.

This clonotype was detected ten times or more. The chain joins TRBV30 to TRBJ1-5, with a weak D call TRBD1 (5 bases). Germline assignment: CDR1 GTSNPN and CDR2 SVGIG (reference sequence). The CDR3 contains 12 residues. V was cut by 0 bases and J by 7 bases, with 7 bases left in between. CDR3 nucleotide sequence: TGTGCCTGGAGTGTACGGGGGCAGCCCCAGCATTTT. Amino acids: CAWSVRGQPQHF.

This clonotype appeared many times. This rearrangement joins TRBV30 to TRBJ2-1; 14 bases are a match to TRBD2. V lost 3 bases and J lost 6; bases outside the gene matches: 4. The CDR3 is 15 amino acids. The germline V gene has CDR1 GTSNPN and CDR2 SVGIG (reference sequence). The CDR3 loop is CAWRRLAGGPNEQFF. The CDR3, as DNA: TGTGCCTGGAGGAGACTAGCGGGAGGGCCCAATGAGCAGTTCTTC.

This clonotype was counted at least ten times. This chain connects TRBV5-6 to TRBJ2-5; 10 nucleotides match TRBD1. The trim removed 1 base at V and 1 base at J, leaving 4 bases unmatched. CDR3 length equals 16 residues. CDR1 SGHDT and CDR2 YYEEEE come from the germline V gene. The CDR3 DNA follows: TGTGCCAGCAGCTTGCGCGGGACAGGGGCCCAAGAGACCCAGTACTTC. Protein sequence: CASSLRGTGAQETQYF.